This TCR beta chain was profiled in a study of T cell responses to AZD1222 COVID-19 vaccine (dated by TCRdb to about 2021). With regard to the full study: AZD1222 recipients with second doses at about 4 weeks or about 12 weeks were pooled, because spike-specific TCR depth and breadth did not differ between schedules. A total of approximately 230 trial participants underwent TCR sequencing, of whom 200 to 220 received two doses of AZD1222 and some 25 received two doses of the MenACWY control vaccine. Trial participants were enrolled into age subgroups of 18-55, 56-69 and 70-plus years, which contained 148, 28 and 57 TCR-sequenced participants, respectively. Beyond this particular receptor, the publication reports: Conclusions about previously exposed vaccinees are limited because only six or seven AZD1222 recipients were SARS-CoV-2 seropositive at baseline. In the small 56-69-year group, the increase in depth fell short of significance, most likely because of low power. The vaccine-associated CD4 TCRs covered the entire spike protein, and the dominant responses fell in regions 160-218 and 743-854. Most participants were white British and females outnumbered males, and the authors suggested that clonal diversity may have been underestimated. After two AZD1222 doses, spike-specific TCR breadth and depth were significantly higher than at day 0 and than in MenACWY recipients. Reportedly, close to half of the unique spike-specific TCRs recognized epitopes lying outside the regions that are mutated in the B.1.351 and B.1.1.7 variants. Because no day 14 peak-response samples were available, repertoires were characterized only after the peak T cell response.

The time point label on this specimen signifies: baseline before first vaccination. Samples from vaccinated people were obtained from the UK trials COV001 and COV002, which included a single-blind randomized controlled phase 2/3 trial of AZD1222 (ChAdOx1 nCoV-19) in healthy adults. For TCRbeta chain sequencing, PBMC samples were collected from trial participants at day 0 and at day 28 after the second dose. With respect to this clone: It has no known antigen specificity. The record has no base qualities; no much larger clone is one base away.

Spanning cysteine to phenylalanine, the CDR3 consists of 17 amino acids. CDR3 DNA only is kept here, 51 bases in frame from base 1. The germline ends are 24 bases apart after V is trimmed by 3 bases and J by 7 bases. The germline V gene encodes CDR1 SGHAT and CDR2 FQNNGV. The CDR3 regions of human TCRbeta chains were analyzed by immunosequencing. In the paper's pipeline: Repertoire TCRs were checked for matches against a reference library of SARS-CoV-2-specific TCRs that had been generated using the MIRA antigen-specificity platform. Breadth was defined as the fraction of unique TCRs that were SARS-CoV-2-associated, and depth was defined as the fraction of total T cells that were SARS-CoV-2-associated. Each spike-specific TCR was assigned to its reactive spike region and to a CD4 or CD8 class using the MIRA data. Log10-transformed breadth and depth values were compared by one-way ANOVA with Sidak's multiple comparisons tests. TCRdb retrieved this table from immuneACCESS and kept in-frame rearrangements only. Not all clones are present; in checked studies, unresolved V genes account for under half, and no reason is known for the remainder. Clonal size and the V and J genes are those of that table, whereas D and trimming came from the DNA. The sample table contains fewer than 50,000 clones; only one count was recorded for about three quarters of them. In total, the top ten clones hold around 3.9% of the sample.

Sequenced here: peripheral blood, sampled on day 0 of AZD1222 vaccination. The chain uses TRBV11-2 and TRBJ1-1; the D gene is perhaps TRBD1, from 5 matching bases. This receptor was obtained from an adult in good health. The nucleotide sequence reads TGTGCCAGCAGCTTGGGGGGGAATAGGGGTCGAGGTGGTGAAGCTTTCTTT. Its translation is CASSLGGNRGRGGEAFF.